The entry below gives a single TCR beta chain sequence along with its context. RNA amounts of about 0.5 to 1 ug underwent reverse transcription with random hexamers. TCR beta CDR3 was amplified by immunoSEQ multiplex PCR. This amplification extended across 54 Vbeta and 13 Jbeta segments. TCRdb re-derived calls from the immunoSEQ multiplex PCR reads in MiXCR, one entry per CDR3 protein. The sample contains around 230,000 distinct CDR3 sequences, 95% of which appear only once. The data originate from a study of CD8 T cells in Susac syndrome. Between the trimmed V and J ends, which lost 7 bases and 3 bases, there was a span of 13 bases. Per the germline V gene, CDR1 is MNHEY and CDR2 is SMNVEV (reference sequence). The CDR3 spans 13 residues.

The receptor was isolated from a human donor with multiple sclerosis. The sample consisted of CD4+ T cells from PBMCs. The V gene is TRBV27, the J gene TRBJ2-7; TRBD2 is a possible D gene (6 bases). Here the CDR3 reads CASKLFGSYEQYF. CDR3 coding DNA: TGTGCCAGCAAGTTATTCGGGAGCTACGAGCAGTACTTC.